These 27 T cell receptor beta chains share one sample of origin, sequenced in a study of human T cells and chemical hapten exposure. Time point given: patch test 2, 6 weeks after DPC sensitization. This sample's treatment: therapeutic diphenylcyclopropenone sensitization with weekly scalp DPC. TCRdb re-called the RACE reads with MiXCR, one entry per CDR3 protein. The sample lists 85,000 to 100,000 distinct CDR3 sequences; 9.5% to 11% were seen once. The source material was whole blood, sampled in connection with sensitization to the hapten diphenylcyclopropenone (DPC). All receptors derive from a man aged 40-55 years with alopecia areata. Some clones in this sample may be carry-over from other donors' samples.

This clonotype came up many times. The genes are TRBV12-3 or TRBV12-4 and TRBJ1-5; 7 bases align to TRBD1. The CDR3 extends over 15 amino acids. Trimming at V came to 6 bases and at J to 3 bases, leaving 8 bases not matched to a gene. In DNA form, the CDR3 reads TGTGCCAGCAGCCTAATACAGGGGATCAATCAGCCCCAGCATTTT. It translates to CASSLIQGINQPQHF.

This clonotype was detected only a few times. The genes are TRBV6-6 and TRBJ1-3; D perhaps matches TRBD1 (5 bases). The CDR3 spans 16 residues. The germline V and J ends were trimmed by 2 bases and 3 bases, with 14 bases remaining between them. The V gene's germline CDR1 is MNHNY and CDR2 SVGAGI (reference sequence). The CDR3 here is CASSYHFGGNGNTIYF. The CDR3 DNA follows: TGTGCCAGCAGTTACCACTTCGGGGGGAATGGAAACACCATATATTTT.

The chain links TRBV7-9 to TRBJ2-6; D is perhaps TRBD1 (6 bases). Germline V CDR1 and CDR2: SEHNR, FQNEAQ (reference sequence). This CDR3 has 16 amino acids. Trimming cost V 2 bases and J 2 bases, with 10 bases left between them. CDR3 DNA sequence: TGTGCCAGCAGCTTATCAGGGGCCCCTGGGGCCAACGTCCTGACTTTC. It codes for CASSLSGAPGANVLTF.

This clonotype was detected many times. This sequence joins TRBV6-5 and TRBJ2-3; perhaps TRBD2 as D (6 bases). Trimming removed 4 bases from V and 9 bases from J, with 14 bases in between. Germline V lookup: CDR1 MNHEY, CDR2 SVGAGI. The CDR3 sequence is 13 residues long. The DNA for the CDR3 is TGTGCCAGCAGTTCGGTAAAGGGGAGGACGCAGTATTTT. This encodes CASSSVKGRTQYF.

The V call is TRBV12-3 or TRBV12-4, the J call TRBJ1-2, with a tentative D call TRBD1 (6 bases). CDR3 length: 14 amino acids. The germline V and J ends were trimmed by 2 bases and 8 bases, with 15 bases remaining between them. As DNA, the CDR3 is TGTGCCAGCAGTTTAATGTCCGGACAGCAGGGCTACACCTTC. Translated: CASSLMSGQQGYTF.

The V and J genes are TRBV10-1 and TRBJ2-7; TRBD2 agrees at 8 bases. The J segment lost 6 bases and the V segment lost 6 bases, leaving 16 bases of the junction unmatched. CDR3 length: 16 amino acids. Germline V lookup: CDR1 WNHNN, CDR2 SYGVQD (reference sequence). CDR3 region: CASRAYAGLEVFEQYV. The CDR3 DNA follows: TGCGCCAGCAGGGCATATGCGGGACTAGAAGTATTCGAGCAGTACGTC.

The rearrangement uses TRBV2 and TRBJ2-7; D is possibly TRBD1 or TRBD2 (5 bases each). V lost 8 bases and J lost 4, with 15 bases in between. Germline values: CDR1 SNHLY, CDR2 FYNNEI. The CDR3 has 13 amino acids. This chain's CDR3 is CASRDDGPYEQYV. Written as DNA, the CDR3 is TGTGCCAGCCGGGACGACGGGCCTTACGAGCAGTACGTC.

This clonotype was counted a few times. The chain recombines TRBV7-2 with TRBJ2-1; the D call may be TRBD1 or TRBD2 (5 bases each). Germline CDR1 SGHTA, CDR2 FQGNSA. The V end was cut by 6 bases, the J end by 5 bases, with 17 bases between. The CDR3 runs 15 residues. The CDR3 spells CASRPGSPGHNEQFF. In nucleotides, the CDR3 is TGTGCCAGCAGACCCGGCAGCCCGGGGCACAATGAGCAGTTCTTC.

For the CDR3, the DNA is TGCGCCAGCAGCCGTGACGGCTCACCCCTCCACTTT. It yields the protein CASSRDGSPLHF. The rearrangement links TRBV4-3 to TRBJ1-6; D remains unclear. The CDR3 is 12 amino acids. The V and J ends lost 4 bases and 10 bases respectively, with 8 bases between them. Per the germline V gene, CDR1 is LGHNA and CDR2 is YSLEER.

V and J are TRBV7-9 and TRBJ2-7, with 11 bases aligning to TRBD1. V was clipped by 2 bases and J by 6 bases; unmatched bases: 3. The CDR3 length is 14 residues. CDR1 and CDR2 from the germline V gene are SEHNR and FQNEAQ (reference sequence). The CDR3 spells CASSLPGQGGEQYV. The CDR3 DNA is TGTGCCAGCAGCTTACCGGGACAGGGGGGCGAGCAGTACGTC.

The gene calls are TRBV6-6 and TRBJ1-6; 11 bases map to TRBD1. Trimming took 0 bases from V and 0 from J; bases not matched to a gene: 7. The CDR3 loop spans 20 amino acids. CDR1 and CDR2 from the germline V gene are MNHNY and SVGAGI (reference sequence). CDR3 protein: CASSYSRGTGGSSYNSPLHF. DNA for the CDR3: TGTGCCAGCAGTTACTCGCGGGGGACAGGGGGTAGCTCCTATAATTCACCCCTCCACTTT.

The chain joins TRBV30 to TRBJ2-7; D is uncertain. V shed 5 bases and J shed 1 base, with 6 bases lying between them. This CDR3 comprises 11 residues. From germline, CDR1 is GTSNPN and CDR2 SVGIG (reference sequence). Written as DNA, the CDR3 is TGTGCCTGGGGCAGGTCCTACGAGCAGTACTTC. Its protein product is CAWGRSYEQYF.

This clonotype has just a few counts. The CDR3 coding sequence is TGTGCCAGCAGTTTCCGTATCGGACAGGGGGTTTCCCATGAGCAGTTCTTC. Protein product: CASSFRIGQGVSHEQFF. J is TRBJ2-1 and V is TRBV28; 10 nucleotides match TRBD1. This CDR3 comprises 17 residues. CDR1 is MDHEN and CDR2 is SYDVKM in the germline V gene. The V gene end was trimmed by 3 bases and the J gene end by 8 bases; junction bases not matched to a gene: 13.

The J gene is TRBJ2-3, the V gene TRBV5-1, with 7 positions matching TRBD2. CDR3 size: 17 residues. The germline V gene has CDR1 SGHRS and CDR2 YFSETQ. J gave up 2 bases and V 3 bases, and 12 bases lay outside the gene matches. In nucleotides, the CDR3 is TGCGCCAGCAGCTGGGCTGAGGCTAGCGGAATCACAGATACGCAGTATTTT. Protein: CASSWAEASGITDTQYF.

The chain joins TRBV4-2 to TRBJ2-6; D unresolved. The CDR3 is 15 residues long. The germline V gene encodes CDR1 LGHNA and CDR2 YNFKEQ. The ends were cut back, 0 bases at V and 0 bases at J, with 3 bases in the middle. CDR3 residues: CASSQDNSGANVLTF. DNA for the CDR3: TGTGCCAGCAGCCAAGACAACTCTGGGGCCAACGTCCTGACTTTC.

This clonotype was counted only a few times. The V call is TRBV5-1, the J call TRBJ2-5; TRBD2 aligns across 10 bases. The CDR3 covers 14 residues. The V and J ends lost 3 bases and 5 bases, in that order; junction bases with no gene match: 4. The germline gives CDR1 SGHRS, CDR2 YFSETQ. CDR3 loop: CASSSLAGDETQYF. The CDR3 coding sequence is TGCGCCAGCAGCTCCCTAGCGGGAGATGAGACCCAGTACTTC.

The V gene is TRBV28, the J gene TRBJ2-7; D unclear. Germline assignment: CDR1 MDHEN and CDR2 SYDVKM. This CDR3 spans 14 amino acids. Trimming left V 2 bases short and J 1 base short, with 9 bases between. DNA of the CDR3: TGTGCCAGCAGTTTAAGTGGAGCTTCCTACGAGCAGTACTTC. This gives the protein CASSLSGASYEQYF.

The chain has TRBV24-1 and TRBJ2-1; 14 bases are a match to TRBD2. The V gene end was trimmed by 7 bases and the J gene end by 6 bases; junction bases not matched to a gene: 7. This CDR3 comprises 16 residues. From germline, CDR1 is KGHDR and CDR2 SFDVKD. The CDR3 sequence is CATSRYGTSGSNEQFF. The CDR3, as DNA: TGTGCCACCAGCAGATATGGGACTAGCGGGAGCAATGAGCAGTTCTTC.

The rearrangement joins TRBV14 to TRBJ2-1; no firm D call. CDR1 and CDR2 from the germline V gene are SGHDN and FVKESK. CDR3 length equals 15 residues. V was cut by 2 bases and J by 4 bases, with 12 bases left in between. The CDR3 spells CASSQPGPLYNEQFF. The CDR3 nucleotides are TGTGCCAGCAGCCAACCGGGTCCCCTATACAATGAGCAGTTCTTC.

This clonotype occurred a few times. The chain carries TRBV11-1 and TRBJ2-1; 7 positions match TRBD2. The length of the CDR3 is 18 residues. From germline, CDR1 is SGHAT and CDR2 FQDESV (reference sequence). After removal of 0 bases from V and 4 bases from J, the junction contained 12 bases not matched to a gene. This CDR3 is CASSLALGGRAGYNEQFF. The CDR3, as DNA: TGTGCCAGCAGCTTAGCGCTGGGAGGGAGGGCCGGGTACAATGAGCAGTTCTTC. Filled out from reference TRBV11-1 and TRBJ2-1, the complete variable domain reads EAEVAQSPRYKITEKSQAVAFWCDPISGHATLYWYRQILGQGPELLVQFQDESVVDDSQLPKDRFSAERLKGVDSTLKIQPAELGDSAMYLCASSLALGGRAGYNEQFFGPGTRLTVL.

The V and J genes are TRBV7-6 and TRBJ2-5; maybe TRBD2 (5 bases). This CDR3 region has 14 residues. V lost 5 bases and J 2 bases, leaving 12 bases between the germline ends. CDR1 SGHVS and CDR2 FNYEAQ come from the germline V gene. The CDR3 loop is CASSKSGVQETQYF. The CDR3 nucleotides are TGTGCCAGCAGCAAGTCCGGGGTTCAAGAGACCCAGTACTTC.

The table lists this clonotype with many counts. This sequence joins TRBV14 and TRBJ1-2, with 10 bases aligning to TRBD1. V was clipped by 0 bases and J by 4 bases; unmatched bases: 11. CDR1 and CDR2 (germline): SGHDN, FVKESK. CDR3 size: 18 residues. The CDR3 here is CASSQDTGDRGLGYGYTF. The DNA for the CDR3 is TGTGCCAGCAGCCAAGATACGGGGGACAGGGGATTGGGCTATGGCTACACCTTC. The full variable domain, completed using reference TRBV14 and TRBJ1-2, is EAGVTQFPSHSVIEKGQTVTLRCDPISGHDNLYWYRRVMGKEIKFLLHFVKESKQDESGMPNNRFLAERTGGTYSTLKVQPAELEDSGVYFCASSQDTGDRGLGYGYTFGSGTRLTVV.

The chain links TRBV24-1 to TRBJ1-2, with D perhaps TRBD1 (6 bases). This CDR3 spans 13 amino acids. V lost 3 bases to trimming and J lost 5 bases, with 9 bases between them. CDR1 KGHDR and CDR2 SFDVKD come from the germline V gene. CDR3 loop: CATSDEDRYGYTF. As DNA, the CDR3 is TGTGCCACCAGTGATGAGGACAGATATGGCTACACCTTC.

The CDR3: CASSDTLAGGPVEQYF. DNA for the CDR3: TGTGCCAGCAGCGATACCCTAGCGGGAGGGCCGGTCGAGCAGTACTTC. V usage is TRBV7-3 and J usage is TRBJ2-7; 12 positions agree with TRBD2. The CDR3 sequence is 16 residues long. In germline, CDR1 is SGHTA, CDR2 FQGTGA. V was pared by 5 bases and J by 6 bases, with 11 bases of the junction left unmatched. Filled out from reference TRBV7-3 and TRBJ2-7, the complete variable domain reads GAGVSQTPSNKVTEKGKYVELRCDPISGHTALYWYRQSLGQGPEFLIYFQGTGAADDSGLPNDRFFAVRPEGSVSTLKIQRTERGDSAVYLCASSDTLAGGPVEQYFGPGTRLTVT.

This clonotype was observed many times. This sequence joins TRBV9 and TRBJ1-5; a weak D match, TRBD1 (5 bases). CDR3 length equals 16 residues. The V end was cut by 3 bases, the J end by 4 bases, with 17 bases between. CDR1 SGDLS and CDR2 YYNGEE come from the germline V gene. CDR3 region: CASSAGDSGGNQPQHF. The CDR3 DNA follows: TGTGCCAGCAGCGCCGGGGACTCCGGGGGGAATCAGCCCCAGCATTTT.

The chain carries TRBV27 and TRBJ2-1; 13 bases match TRBD2. The V segment lost 0 bases and the J segment 7 bases; nucleotides outside the gene matches: 3. CDR1 MNHEY and CDR2 SMNVEV come from the germline V gene (reference sequence). This CDR3 is 16 amino acids long. CDR3 bases: TGTGCCAGCAGTTTATCAACTAGCGGGAGGGCTAATGAGCAGTTCTTC. It specifies CASSLSTSGRANEQFF.

This clonotype was seen a few times. This chain connects TRBV7-9 to TRBJ2-5, with 7 bases matching TRBD1. CDR1 and CDR2 from the germline V gene are SEHNR and FQNEAQ (reference sequence). The CDR3 contains 14 residues. J lost 5 bases, V lost 1 base, and 4 bases had no gene match. CDR3 region: CASSLGRGLETQYF. Written as DNA, the CDR3 is TGTGCCAGCAGCTTAGGCAGGGGGTTGGAGACCCAGTACTTC.